These 11 T cell receptor beta chains were all obtained from the same sample, sequenced in a study of blood T cell repertoires in COVID-19. TCRdb keeps only in-frame clones here, not all; method: immunoSEQ multiplex PCR. The table has around 200,000 clones, 85% to 90% seen once. The sample consisted of peripheral blood. These receptors were taken from a man between 18 and 35 years old with active or convalescent COVID-19.

This clone was recorded once. The chain carries TRBV29-1 and TRBJ2-5; perhaps TRBD2 as D (5 bases). The length of the CDR3 is 12 residues. The V and J ends lost 5 bases and 0 bases respectively, with 7 bases between them. Germline CDR1 reads SQVTM; CDR2 reads ANQGSEA. In DNA form, the CDR3 reads TGCAGCGTTATGACTAACCAAGAGACCCAGTACTTC. Translating gives CSVMTNQETQYF. Supplemented by reference TRBV29-1 and TRBJ2-5, the full variable domain reads SAVISQKPSRDICQRGTSLTIQCQVDSQVTMMFWYRQQPGQSLTLIATANQGSEATYESGFVIDKFPISRPNLTFSTLTVSNMSPEDSSIYLCSVMTNQETQYFGPGTRLLVL.

In its sample, this clone was seen a few times. The J gene is TRBJ1-3, the V gene TRBV2, with a tentative D call TRBD1 (6 bases). Germline V CDR1 and CDR2: SNHLY, FYNNEI. This CDR3 is built from 14 residues. The V gene lost 4 bases and the J gene lost 4 bases, with 11 bases spanning the gap. CDR3 bases: TGTGCCAGCAGTGCGGCGGGGGCCGGAAACACCATATATTTT. It translates to CASSAAGAGNTIYF.

The chain employs TRBV7-3 and TRBJ1-2; 7 bases fit TRBD1. Germline V gene sequence: CDR1 SGHTA, CDR2 FQGTGA. The CDR3 extends over 13 amino acids. With V trimmed by 9 bases and J by 4 bases, 8 bases remained unmatched. The CDR3 loop reads CARLGQASYGYTF. DNA of the CDR3: TGTGCCAGATTAGGACAGGCGTCCTATGGCTACACCTTC.

This chain uses TRBV30 with TRBJ1-5; D is unresolved. Germline V gives CDR1 GTSNPN, CDR2 SVGIG (reference sequence). This CDR3 region has 13 residues. Trimming pared 0 bases from V and 6 bases from J, leaving 9 bases between. For the CDR3, the DNA is TGTGCCTGGAGTGTGGCTCGCACTCAGCCCCAGCATTTT. Amino acid sequence: CAWSVARTQPQHF.

The DNA for the CDR3 is TGTGCCAGCAGCTTAGGGGGTCTTGGCTACACCTTC. Translation gives CASSLGGLGYTF. The chain employs TRBV5-4 and TRBJ1-2, with D possibly TRBD1 on 6 matching bases. The CDR3 totals 12 residues. Trimming removed 2 bases at V and 7 bases at J, with 9 bases between. Germline V CDR1 and CDR2: SGHNT, YYREEE (reference sequence).

This sequence joins TRBV19 and TRBJ2-1, with TRBD1 identical over 10 bases. The V segment lost 7 bases and the J segment 7 bases; nucleotides outside the gene matches: 7. The CDR3 runs to 14 residues. CDR1 and CDR2 (germline): LNHDA, SQIVND (reference sequence). This CDR3 reads CASMGDRGWNEQFF. The CDR3 bases are TGTGCCAGTATGGGGGACAGGGGATGGAATGAGCAGTTCTTC.

The chain employs TRBV7-8 and TRBJ1-2, with no clear D. Germline CDR1 SGHVS, CDR2 FQNEAQ. This CDR3 has 14 residues. The V end was cut by 5 bases, the J end by 3 bases, with 13 bases between. CDR3 residues: CASSNKDGYYGYTF. The CDR3 bases are TGTGCCAGCAGCAACAAAGACGGGTACTATGGCTACACCTTC.

The chain combines TRBV2 with TRBJ2-7, with 11 bases lining up with TRBD1. With V trimmed by 6 bases and J by 6 bases, 4 bases remained unmatched. Germline V gene sequence: CDR1 SNHLY, CDR2 FYNNEI. The CDR3 contains 13 residues. CDR3 DNA: TGTGCCAGCAGAGGACAGGGGGCGCCCGAGCAGTACTTC. This sequence encodes CASRGQGAPEQYF. The full variable domain, in which reference TRBV2 and TRBJ2-7 provide the parts outside the CDR3, is EPEVTQTPSHQVTQMGQEVILRCVPISNHLYFYWYRQILGQKVEFLVSFYNNEISEKSEIFDDQFSVERPDGSNFTLKIRSTKLEDSAMYFCASRGQGAPEQYFGPGTRLTVT.

The rearrangement links TRBV11-2 to TRBJ2-2; tentative D call: TRBD2 (5 bases). Trimming left V 0 bases short and J 3 bases short, with 8 bases between. The CDR3 sequence is 15 residues long. Germline CDR1 reads SGHAT; CDR2 reads FQNNGV. CDR3 nucleotides: TGTGCCAGCAGCTTAGATTCGGGGTACACCGGGGAGCTGTTTTTT. Translating gives CASSLDSGYTGELFF.

About this clone: This sample includes further DNA sequences coding for the same CDR3. The genes are TRBV6-5 and TRBJ1-2; TRBD1 is a possible D gene (6 bases). The CDR3 totals 13 residues. V shed 6 bases and J shed 2 bases, with 10 bases lying between them. Germline CDR1 is MNHEY and CDR2 is SVGAGI. As DNA, the CDR3 is TGTGCCAGCAGCCGGGACACAAACTATGGCTACACCTTC. This sequence encodes CASSRDTNYGYTF.

This clone was detected only once. This chain uses TRBV7-9 with TRBJ2-1; a possible D gene is TRBD2 (6 bases). This CDR3 comprises 14 residues. Trimming stripped 1 base from V and 10 bases from J, with 14 bases between. Germline values: CDR1 SEHNR, CDR2 FQNEAQ (reference sequence). The CDR3 is CASSLGTGVGEQFF. In DNA, the CDR3 is TGTGCCAGCAGCTTAGGGACGGGAGTCGGGGAGCAGTTCTTC.